This T cell receptor beta chain is from a study of T cell responses to AZD1222 COVID-19 vaccine. Whole-study findings and limits: Among the donors, most were white British and more were female, and clonal diversity was possibly underestimated. Two AZD1222 administrations were followed by greater Spike-specific TCR breadth and depth. Across spike, vaccine-associated CD4 TCRs were found, dominant at 160-218 and 743-854.

Only in-frame clones appear in the TCRdb table, and some are missing; sequencing was by immunoSEQ multiplex PCR. The table shows some 120,000 clones, with roughly 88% occurring only once. Concerning this clone itself: As yet, its antigen is unknown.

This CDR3 spans 15 amino acids. Germline V gene sequence: CDR1 MNHEY, CDR2 SVGEGT. Germline trimming cut 0 bases from V and 3 bases from J; bases unmatched to any gene: 1. This TCR came from an adult in good health. The material sequenced was peripheral blood, taken on day 0 of MenACWY control vaccination. The chain is built from TRBV6-2 or TRBV6-3 and TRBJ2-7; 11 nucleotides line up with TRBD2. The CDR3 reads CASSYSLAGGYEQYF. The CDR3 coding sequence is TGTGCCAGCAGTTACTCGCTAGCGGGGGGCTACGAGCAGTACTTC.